This T cell receptor (beta chain) is from a study of cytomegalovirus exposure and HLA in healthy donors. Study results and caveats: Per a prior analysis, the majority of TCR beta V segments were productive roughly 87% or roughly 30% of the time. As a later analysis showed, several of the most significant clusters appeared to be linked to common viral pathogens. Rarity marked most TCR sequences, yet some public TCRs occurred in many donors.

As regards this clone: Its antigen is undetermined.

A multiplex PCR was run with 60 Vbeta primers and 13 Jbeta primers. The protocol was immunoSEQ multiplex PCR, while the TCRdb copy is restricted to in-frame clones and leaves out a portion. The sample lists around 300,000 clones; roughly 90% were seen once. The sequence came from a woman younger than 35 in good health and CMV-seronegative. The sequenced material came from PBMCs.

CDR3 coding DNA: TGTGCCTGGAGTGCTATCACAGGCACCAATTCACCCCTCCACTTT. Amino acids: CAWSAITGTNSPLHF. J is TRBJ1-6 and V is TRBV30, with a weak D call TRBD1 (5 bases). CDR1 is GTSNPN, CDR2 SVGIG, per germline (reference sequence). The length of the CDR3 is 15 residues. Trimming shortened V by 1 base and J by 7 bases, and 14 bases separated the two germline ends.